This is a list of T cell receptor beta chains from one sample in a study of cytomegalovirus exposure and HLA in healthy donors. TCRdb keeps only in-frame clones here, not all; method: immunoSEQ multiplex PCR. The table records 100,000 to 150,000 clones, 88% of them present only once. Source material: PBMCs. These receptors originate from a young man in good health and CMV-seronegative. CDR3s include the opening cysteine and the closing phenylalanine or tryptophan. A D gene is named only where the DNA matches it firmly. The size of a clone is reported for some rows only, either as once, few or many, or as a class for expanded clones.

D gene: -; clone size: -; V gene: TRBV9; J gene: TRBJ1-6; CDR3 DNA: TGTGCCAGCAGCGTAGGGGGCGAATACTCCTATAATTCACCCCTCCACTTT; CDR3 protein: CASSVGGEYSYNSPLHF
D gene: TRBD1; clone size: -; V gene: TRBV6-4; J gene: TRBJ1-2; CDR3 DNA: TGTGCCAGCAGAGGACAGGGGGCGAGCGGCTACACCTTC; CDR3 protein: CASRGQGASGYTF
D gene: TRBD2; clone size: -; V gene: TRBV2; J gene: TRBJ2-5; CDR3 DNA: TGTGCCAGCCAGCGGGAGGGGGGGGAGACCCAGTACTTC; CDR3 protein: CASQREGGETQYF
D gene: TRBD2; clone size: once; V gene: TRBV5-1; J gene: TRBJ2-7; CDR3 DNA: TGCGCCAGCAGCTCTCCCGGGACTAGCGGGAGCTTACACGAGCAGTACTTC; CDR3 protein: CASSSPGTSGSLHEQYF
D gene: TRBD1; clone size: -; V gene: TRBV18; J gene: TRBJ1-1; CDR3 DNA: TGTGCCAGCTCACCACAGGACAGGGGTGGGACTGAAGCTTTCTTT; CDR3 protein: CASSPQDRGGTEAFF
D gene: TRBD1; clone size: -; V gene: TRBV7-9; J gene: TRBJ1-3; CDR3 DNA: TGTGCCAGCAGCTACCCCGGGACAGGGCACACCATATATTTT; CDR3 protein: CASSYPGTGHTIYF
D gene: TRBD2; clone size: -; V gene: TRBV5-1; J gene: TRBJ2-7; CDR3 DNA: TGCGCCAGCAGCCCTGAAGCCGGGAGGGGGTCCTACGAGCAGTACTTC; CDR3 protein: CASSPEAGRGSYEQYF
D gene: -; clone size: -; V gene: TRBV4-3; J gene: TRBJ1-1; CDR3 DNA: TGCGCCAGCAGCCCTGACAGTTTCGGGAACACTGAAGCTTTCTTT; CDR3 protein: CASSPDSFGNTEAFF
D gene: TRBD2; clone size: -; V gene: TRBV11-2; J gene: TRBJ2-1; CDR3 DNA: TGTGCCAGCAGCTCCTCCTCGACTAGCGGGAGCCATGAGCAGTTCTTC; CDR3 protein: CASSSSSTSGSHEQFF
D gene: -; clone size: -; V gene: TRBV7-2; J gene: TRBJ2-1; CDR3 DNA: TGTGCCAGCAGAAGGATCCGGGAGTACAATGAGCAGTTCTTC; CDR3 protein: CASRRIREYNEQFF
D gene: -; clone size: -; V gene: TRBV6-6; J gene: TRBJ1-5; CDR3 DNA: TGTGCCAGCACCCCGTTCGAGAGCAATCAGCCCCAGCATTTT; CDR3 protein: CASTPFESNQPQHF